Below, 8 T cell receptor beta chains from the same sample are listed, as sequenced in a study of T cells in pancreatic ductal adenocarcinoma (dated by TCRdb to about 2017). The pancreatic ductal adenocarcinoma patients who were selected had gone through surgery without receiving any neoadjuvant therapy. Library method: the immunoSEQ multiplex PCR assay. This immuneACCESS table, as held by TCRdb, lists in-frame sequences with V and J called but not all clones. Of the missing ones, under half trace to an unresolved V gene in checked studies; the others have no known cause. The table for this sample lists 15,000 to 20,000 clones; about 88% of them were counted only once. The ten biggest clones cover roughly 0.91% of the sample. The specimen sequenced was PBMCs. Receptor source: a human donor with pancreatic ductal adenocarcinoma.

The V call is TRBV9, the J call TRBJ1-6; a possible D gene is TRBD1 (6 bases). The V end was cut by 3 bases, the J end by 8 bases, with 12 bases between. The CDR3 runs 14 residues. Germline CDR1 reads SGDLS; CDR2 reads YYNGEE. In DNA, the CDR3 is TGTGCCAGCAGCGAGACCGGGGGGCATTCACCCCTCCACTTT. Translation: CASSETGGHSPLHF. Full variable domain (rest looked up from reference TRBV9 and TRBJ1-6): DSGVTQTPKHLITATGQRVTLRCSPRSGDLSVYWYQQSLDQGLQFLIQYYNGEERAKGNILERFSAQQFPDLHSELNLSSLELGDSALYFCASSETGGHSPLHFGNGTRLTVT.

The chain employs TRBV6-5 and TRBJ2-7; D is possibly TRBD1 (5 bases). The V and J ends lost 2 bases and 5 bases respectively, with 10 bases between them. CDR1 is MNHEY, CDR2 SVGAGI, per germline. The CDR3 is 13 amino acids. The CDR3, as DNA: TGTGCCAGCAGTTACACACAGGTGAACGAGCAGTACTTC. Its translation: CASSYTQVNEQYF.

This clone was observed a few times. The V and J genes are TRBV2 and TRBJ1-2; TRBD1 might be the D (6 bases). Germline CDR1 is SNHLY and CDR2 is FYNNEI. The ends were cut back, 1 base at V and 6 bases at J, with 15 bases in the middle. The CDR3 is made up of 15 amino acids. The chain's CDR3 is CASSEDTGRWDGYTF. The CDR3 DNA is TGTGCCAGCAGTGAAGATACAGGGAGATGGGATGGCTACACCTTC.

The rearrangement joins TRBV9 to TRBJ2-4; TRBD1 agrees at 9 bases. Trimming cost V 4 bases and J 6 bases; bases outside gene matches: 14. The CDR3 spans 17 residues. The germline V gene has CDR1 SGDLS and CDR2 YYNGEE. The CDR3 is CASSPQTGGVRGNIQYF. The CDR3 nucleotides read TGTGCCAGCAGCCCTCAGACAGGGGGAGTGAGGGGAAACATTCAGTACTTC.

CDR3 residues: CASSKVGTGECTGELFF. DNA for the CDR3: TGTGCCAGCAGCAAAGTCGGAACGGGGGAGTGCACCGGGGAGCTGTTTTTT. V and J are TRBV21-1 and TRBJ2-2; the table's D call TRBD2 went unverified against the DNA. TRBV21-1 is a pseudogene. The CDR3 is 17 residues long.

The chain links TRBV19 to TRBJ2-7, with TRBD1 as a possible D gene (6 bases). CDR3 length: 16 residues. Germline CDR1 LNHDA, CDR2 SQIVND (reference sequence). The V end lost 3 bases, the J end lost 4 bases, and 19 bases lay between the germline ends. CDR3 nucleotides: TGTGCCAGTAGTATGTATCCGGGACAAGTAGAATACGAGCAGTACTTC. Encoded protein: CASSMYPGQVEYEQYF. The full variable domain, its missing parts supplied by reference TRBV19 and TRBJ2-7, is DGGITQSPKYLFRKEGQNVTLSCEQNLNHDAMYWYRQDPGQGLRLIYYSQIVNDFQKGDIAEGYSVSREKKESFPLTVTSAQKNPTAFYLCASSMYPGQVEYEQYFGPGTRLTVT.

CDR3 sequence: CASSFTKEGAKYF. The CDR3 coding sequence is TGTGCCAGCAGCTTTACCAAAGAGGGGGCAAAGTATTTT. The chain carries TRBV4-2 and TRBJ2-3, with TRBD1 identical over 7 bases. CDR3 length: 13 amino acids. CDR1 LGHNA and CDR2 YNFKEQ come from the germline V gene. Germline trimming cut 5 bases from V and 13 bases from J; bases unmatched to any gene: 12.

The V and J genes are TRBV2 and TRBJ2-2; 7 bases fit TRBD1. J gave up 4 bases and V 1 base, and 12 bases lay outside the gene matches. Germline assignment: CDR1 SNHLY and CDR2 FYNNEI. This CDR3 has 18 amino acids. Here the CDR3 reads CASSEDSGTAISTGELFF. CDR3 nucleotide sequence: TGTGCCAGCAGTGAAGACTCCGGGACAGCAATAAGCACCGGGGAGCTGTTTTTT.